Listed here are 19 T cell receptor beta chains from one sample, sequenced in a study of T cells in Graves' hyperthyroidism and ophthalmopathy. RNA transcripts gave rise to amplified TCR beta CDR3 regions. During a first-round RT-PCR of the TCR CDR3, the HTBI primer set was used. TCRdb passed the multiplex PCR reads through MiXCR, listing each CDR3 protein once. The table has roughly 130,000 distinct CDR3 sequences, roughly a fifth seen once. The sequencing input was blood. The receptors here all came from a woman in her forties or fifties with Graves' hyperthyroidism that later progressed to Graves' ophthalmopathy.

Ten or more counts support this clonotype. The chain combines TRBV24-1 with TRBJ1-2; 7 nucleotides match TRBD1. The V gene end was trimmed by 2 bases and the J gene end by 6 bases; junction bases not matched to a gene: 8. The CDR3 runs to 15 residues. Germline V CDR1 and CDR2: KGHDR, SFDVKD. The CDR3 sequence: CATSDWDSLNHGYTF. The CDR3 DNA reads as TGTGCCACCAGTGATTGGGACAGCCTAAACCATGGCTACACCTTC.

This clonotype came up many times. The V call is TRBV28, the J call TRBJ2-5, with unresolved D. Trimming stripped 7 bases from V and 4 bases from J, with 13 bases between. This CDR3 spans 13 amino acids. The germline V gene encodes CDR1 MDHEN and CDR2 SYDVKM. The CDR3 sequence is CASTLGKRETQYF. The CDR3 coding sequence is TGTGCCAGCACCCTCGGAAAAAGAGAGACCCAGTACTTC.

This clonotype was observed many times. This chain links TRBV20-1 with TRBJ1-1; D is possibly TRBD1 (5 bases). The CDR3 covers 11 residues. Per the germline V gene, CDR1 is DFQATT and CDR2 is SNEGSKA (reference sequence). In DNA, the CDR3 is TGCAGAGGGGCAGTAAACACTGAAGCTTTCTTT. Protein product: CRGAVNTEAFF.

In this sample, this clonotype turned up many times. The rearrangement joins TRBV18 to TRBJ1-1; D might be TRBD1 (5 bases). Between the trimmed V and J ends, which lost 3 bases and 1 base, there was a span of 12 bases. CDR3 length: 15 residues. Germline loops: CDR1 KGHSH, CDR2 LQKENI. CDR3 sequence reads: CASSPLDSPNTEAFF. DNA for the CDR3: TGTGCCAGCTCACCCCTCGACAGCCCGAACACTGAAGCTTTCTTT. Based on the CDR3 plus reference TRBV18 and TRBJ1-1, the full variable domain is NAGVMQNPRHLVRRRGQEARLRCSPMKGHSHVYWYRQLPEEGLKFMVYLQKENIIDESGMPKERFSAEFPKEGPSILRIQQVVRGDSAAYFCASSPLDSPNTEAFFGQGTRLTVV.

CDR3 bases: TGCGCCAGCAGCCAAGATAGGTCGGGACTAGCCTACGAGCAGTACTTC. Translating it yields CASSQDRSGLAYEQYF. This chain connects TRBV4-1 to TRBJ2-7; 8 nucleotides match TRBD2. The germline V gene has CDR1 MGHRA and CDR2 YSYEKL. V was clipped by 0 bases and J by 2 bases; unmatched bases: 6. This CDR3 is built from 16 residues.

Only a few counts were recorded for this clonotype. The V and J genes are TRBV7-8 and TRBJ2-7, with 7 nucleotides matching TRBD2. The CDR3 runs to 16 residues. V was pared by 5 bases and J by 3 bases, with 13 bases of the junction left unmatched. Germline values: CDR1 SGHVS, CDR2 FQNEAQ. The DNA for the CDR3 is TGTGCCAGCAGCCCGGTCCGGGGGGAACCTCACTACGAGCAGTACTTC. Translation: CASSPVRGEPHYEQYF.

This clonotype has just a few counts. The V and J genes are TRBV5-8 and TRBJ2-1; no firm D call. V lost 2 bases and J lost 0, with 12 bases in between. CDR1 SGHTS and CDR2 YDEGEE come from the germline V gene. The CDR3 length is 16 residues. DNA for the CDR3: TGTGCCAGCAGCTTAAGAACTGCCTCCTCCTACAATGAGCAGTTCTTC. Translating it yields CASSLRTASSYNEQFF.

Many counts were recorded for this clonotype. The J gene is TRBJ1-2, the V gene TRBV5-5, with 11 bases aligning to TRBD1. Germline CDR1 SGHKS, CDR2 YYEKEE (reference sequence). The V and J ends lost 3 bases and 4 bases, in that order; junction bases with no gene match: 2. CDR3 length: 14 residues. DNA of the CDR3: TGTGCCAGCAGCTCCGGGACAGGGGGCTATGGCTACACCTTC. Translation gives CASSSGTGGYGYTF.

This clonotype was found a few times. The chain has TRBV19 and TRBJ1-1; no reliable D call. V dropped 7 bases and J dropped 0 bases, with 9 bases sitting between them. CDR1 LNHDA and CDR2 SQIVND come from the germline V gene (reference sequence). The CDR3 extends over 13 amino acids. CDR3 in DNA: TGTGCCAGTACGAACCGATTGAACACTGAAGCTTTCTTT. Translated: CASTNRLNTEAFF.

This clonotype was counted many times. As DNA, the CDR3 is TGCGCCAGCAGCTTGGGGTCGACGCGGGGGGATACGCAGTATTTT. Its protein product is CASSLGSTRGDTQYF. The rearrangement uses TRBV5-1 and TRBJ2-3; 7 bases are a match to TRBD2. The V segment lost 0 bases and the J segment 6 bases; nucleotides outside the gene matches: 7. Looked up from germline, CDR1 is SGHRS and CDR2 is YFSETQ. The CDR3 totals 15 residues.

The J gene is TRBJ2-7, the V gene TRBV11-2; 8 nucleotides match TRBD2. The germline gives CDR1 SGHAT, CDR2 FQNNGV. The CDR3 totals 15 residues. Trimming removed 1 base from V and 7 bases from J; junction bases left unmatched: 9. The CDR3 loop reads CASSLGSGANWEQYF. The CDR3 DNA reads TGTGCCAGCAGCTTAGGTAGCGGGGCAAATTGGGAGCAGTACTTC. The whole variable domain, remainder taken from reference TRBV11-2 and TRBJ2-7, is EAGVAQSPRYKIIEKRQSVAFWCNPISGHATLYWYQQILGQGPKLLIQFQNNGVVDDSQLPKDRFSAERLKGVDSTLKIQPAKLEDSAVYLCASSLGSGANWEQYFGPGTRLTVT.

This clonotype was observed at least ten times. The chain is built from TRBV6-5 and TRBJ1-5; D not certain. Trimming cost V 2 bases and J 5 bases, with 7 bases left between them. Germline assignment: CDR1 MNHEY and CDR2 SVGAGI. The CDR3 has 13 amino acids. The DNA of the CDR3 is TGTGCCAGCAGTTACGACACCTATCAGCCCCAGCATTTT. Translating gives CASSYDTYQPQHF.

V gene TRBV28 combines with J gene TRBJ2-7, with D possibly TRBD1 on 6 matching bases. The length of the CDR3 is 13 residues. Trimming shortened V by 4 bases and J by 0 bases, and 7 bases separated the two germline ends. In germline, CDR1 is MDHEN, CDR2 SYDVKM. This CDR3 reads CASSSGDSYEQYF. The CDR3 nucleotides read TGTGCCAGCAGTTCAGGGGACTCCTACGAGCAGTACTTC. The full variable domain, in which reference TRBV28 and TRBJ2-7 provide the parts outside the CDR3, is DVKVTQSSRYLVKRTGEKVFLECVQDMDHENMFWYRQDPGLGLRLIYFSYDVKMKEKGDIPEGYSVSREKKERFSLILESASTNQTSMYLCASSSGDSYEQYFGPGTRLTVT.

This clonotype was detected many times. CDR3 nucleotide sequence: TGTGCCAGCAGCTTAGGCTACAAGGGTACTGAAGCTTTCTTT. Residues: CASSLGYKGTEAFF. The chain recombines TRBV11-2 with TRBJ1-1; D is undetermined. This CDR3 spans 14 amino acids. CDR1 and CDR2 (germline): SGHAT, FQNNGV. V gave up 1 base and J gave up 5 bases, with 11 bases separating them.

This clonotype was found many times. The chain recombines TRBV6-1 with TRBJ1-2, with D perhaps TRBD1 (6 bases). V lost 8 bases, J lost 2 bases, and 12 bases lay in between. The CDR3 has 13 amino acids. Germline loops: CDR1 MNHNS, CDR2 SASEGT. CDR3: CASRRDTNYGYTF. The CDR3 nucleotides read TGTGCCAGCCGGCGGGACACGAACTATGGCTACACCTTC.

The rearrangement links TRBV18 to TRBJ2-7, with D perhaps given as TRBD1 or TRBD2 (5 bases each). Germline-derived CDR1 and CDR2 are KGHSH and LQKENI. This CDR3 is 14 amino acids long. V lost 4 bases to trimming and J lost 2 bases, with 12 bases between them. The CDR3 DNA reads TGTGCCAGCTCACGAAGGGACGGGACCTACGAGCAGTACTTC. Translated: CASSRRDGTYEQYF.

This clonotype has ten or more counts. The CDR3 DNA reads as TGTGCCAGCAGCTTAAGCGGGAGTAAGGGGTCCTACAATGAGCAGTTCTTC. Encoded protein: CASSLSGSKGSYNEQFF. The rearrangement joins TRBV7-9 to TRBJ2-1; 8 nucleotides align to TRBD2. This CDR3 spans 17 amino acids. Trimming at V came to 2 bases and at J to 1 base, leaving 7 bases not matched to a gene. The V gene's germline CDR1 is SEHNR and CDR2 FQNEAQ (reference sequence).

This clonotype was seen ten or more times. The chain has TRBV11-2 and TRBJ2-5; a weak D match, TRBD2 (6 bases). The CDR3 runs to 16 residues. The germline V gene has CDR1 SGHAT and CDR2 FQNNGV. Trimming shortened V by 0 bases and J by 3 bases, and 14 bases separated the two germline ends. The CDR3 loop is CASSLDLRGTEETQYF. The CDR3 coding sequence is TGTGCCAGCAGCTTAGATCTCCGCGGGACCGAAGAGACCCAGTACTTC.

This clonotype was recorded at least ten times. J is TRBJ2-3 and V is TRBV28; TRBD1 agrees at 9 bases. The germline V gene encodes CDR1 MDHEN and CDR2 SYDVKM. Trimming took 3 bases from V and 4 from J; bases not matched to a gene: 8. This CDR3 spans 16 amino acids. This CDR3 is CASSFHGQGWADTQYF. CDR3 DNA: TGTGCCAGCAGTTTCCACGGACAGGGGTGGGCAGATACGCAGTATTTT.